These T cell receptor beta chains were read from a single sample in a study of cytomegalovirus exposure and HLA in healthy donors. Data came from immunoSEQ multiplex PCR; TCRdb stores just in-frame clones and leaves some out. The sample includes approximately 140,000 clones, approximately 83% of them seen just once. Specimen: PBMCs. All receptors come from a male donor in good health and CMV-seronegative. Both conserved end residues are part of each CDR3. A D gene is named only where the DNA matches it firmly. The listing skips clone size in some rows; elsewhere it reads once, few, many or a size class.

D gene	V gene	clone size	J gene	CDR3 DNA	CDR3 protein
-	TRBV27	few	TRBJ1-2	TGTGCCAGCAGTTTTTATCAGGGTGGTCGATATGGCTACACCTTC	CASSFYQGGRYGYTF
-	TRBV2	-	TRBJ1-5	TGTGCCAGCAGAGGGGGGGGAAATGGGCAGCCCCAGCATTTT	CASRGGGNGQPQHF
-	TRBV9	-	TRBJ2-7	TGTGCCAGCAGCGTAGCTGCAGGGAACTACGAGCAGTACTTC	CASSVAAGNYEQYF
-	TRBV7-9	-	TRBJ1-4	TGTGCCAGCAGCTTAGCCGAGCAACTTAATGAAAAACTGTTTTTT	CASSLAEQLNEKLFF
-	TRBV6-5	-	TRBJ1-2	TGTGCCAGCAGTTACTCCGGACTCTATGGCTACACCTTC	CASSYSGLYGYTF
-	TRBV4-3	-	TRBJ1-4	TGCGCCAGCAGCCACCTTACGGCGGTGGCTAATGAAAAACTGTTTTTT	CASSHLTAVANEKLFF
-	TRBV10-2	few	TRBJ2-7	TGCGCCAGCTCAGAGGGCTACGAGCAGTACTTC	CASSEGYEQYF
TRBD1	TRBV5-1	-	TRBJ2-7	TGCGCCAGCAGCTTGCGACAGGGATCCTACGAGCAGTACTTC	CASSLRQGSYEQYF
TRBD1	TRBV7-9	few	TRBJ1-4	TGTGCCAGCAGCCCCGGACAGGGAGACGATGAAAAACTGTTTTTT	CASSPGQGDDEKLFF
TRBD1	TRBV5-5	-	TRBJ1-1	TGTGCCAGCAGCTTGCCTCGGACAGGGGACACTGAAGCTTTCTTT	CASSLPRTGDTEAFF